This T cell receptor beta chain was captured in a study of blood T cell dynamics during melanoma immunotherapy. Time point in this sample: week 3, after first cycle of checkpoint inhibitor. Patients with prior systemic cancer treatment, concomitant immunosuppressants, or other active malignancies were excluded. Libraries were prepared by immunoSEQ multiplex PCR; TCRdb keeps only in-frame clonotypes and omits some of them. The sample includes fewer than 15,000 clones, roughly 85% of them seen just once. V gave up 8 bases and J gave up 4 bases; unmatched junction bases: 14. The CDR3 runs 16 residues. Germline loops: CDR1 MDHEN, CDR2 SYDVKM.

The specimen comprised blood, sampled from a patient treated with checkpoint blockade. The J gene is TRBJ2-1, the V gene TRBV28, with TRBD2 identical over 7 bases. This clonotype was obtained from a human donor with melanoma. CDR3 coding DNA: TGTGCCAGCTCCGCCCCCGGATCTAGCGGATACAATGAGCAGTTCTTC. Translated: CASSAPGSSGYNEQFF.